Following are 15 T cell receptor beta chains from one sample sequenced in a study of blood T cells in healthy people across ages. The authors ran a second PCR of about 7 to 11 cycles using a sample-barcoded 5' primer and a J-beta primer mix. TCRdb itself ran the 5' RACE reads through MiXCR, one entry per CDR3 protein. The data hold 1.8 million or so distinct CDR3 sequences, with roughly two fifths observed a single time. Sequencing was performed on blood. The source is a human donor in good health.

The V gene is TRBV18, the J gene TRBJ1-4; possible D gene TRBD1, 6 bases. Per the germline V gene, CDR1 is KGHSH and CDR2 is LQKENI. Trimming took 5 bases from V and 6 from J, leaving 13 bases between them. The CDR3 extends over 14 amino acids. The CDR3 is CASSSDSWDEKLFF. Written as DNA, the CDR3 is TGTGCCAGCTCATCGGACAGCTGGGATGAAAAACTGTTTTTT. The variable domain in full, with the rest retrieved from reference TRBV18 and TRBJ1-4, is NAGVMQNPRHLVRRRGQEARLRCSPMKGHSHVYWYRQLPEEGLKFMVYLQKENIIDESGMPKERFSAEFPKEGPSILRIQQVVRGDSAAYFCASSSDSWDEKLFFGSGTQLSVL.

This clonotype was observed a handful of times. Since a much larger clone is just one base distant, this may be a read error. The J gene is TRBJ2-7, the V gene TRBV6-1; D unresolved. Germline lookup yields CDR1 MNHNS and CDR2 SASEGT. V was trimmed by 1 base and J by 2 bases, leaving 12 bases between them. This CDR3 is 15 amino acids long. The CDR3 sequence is CASSEEAGGAYEQYF. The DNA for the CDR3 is TGTGCCAGCAGTGAAGAGGCTGGCGGAGCCTACGAGCAGTACTTC.

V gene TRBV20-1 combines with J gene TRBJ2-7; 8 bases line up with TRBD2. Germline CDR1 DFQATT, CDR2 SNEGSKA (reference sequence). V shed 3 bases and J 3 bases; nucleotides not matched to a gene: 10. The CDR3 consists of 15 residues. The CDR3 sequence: CSASGAGSGDYEQYF. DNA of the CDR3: TGCAGTGCTAGTGGTGCGGGTAGCGGGGACTACGAGCAGTACTTC.

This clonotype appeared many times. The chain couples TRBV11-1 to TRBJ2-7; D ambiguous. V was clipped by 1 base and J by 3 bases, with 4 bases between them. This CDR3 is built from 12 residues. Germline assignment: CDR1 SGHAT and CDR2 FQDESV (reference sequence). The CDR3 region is CASSLEDYEQYF. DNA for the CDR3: TGTGCCAGCAGCTTAGAGGACTACGAGCAGTACTTC. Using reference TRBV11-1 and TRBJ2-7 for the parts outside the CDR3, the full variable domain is EAEVAQSPRYKITEKSQAVAFWCDPISGHATLYWYRQILGQGPELLVQFQDESVVDDSQLPKDRFSAERLKGVDSTLKIQPAELGDSAMYLCASSLEDYEQYFGPGTRLTVT.

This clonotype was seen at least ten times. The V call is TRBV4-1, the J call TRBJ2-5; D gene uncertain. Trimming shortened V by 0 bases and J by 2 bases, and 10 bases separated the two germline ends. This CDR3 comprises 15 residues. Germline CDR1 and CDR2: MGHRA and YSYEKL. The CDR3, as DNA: TGCGCCAGCAGCCAAGACTTAATAGCTCAAGAGACCCAGTACTTC. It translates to CASSQDLIAQETQYF.

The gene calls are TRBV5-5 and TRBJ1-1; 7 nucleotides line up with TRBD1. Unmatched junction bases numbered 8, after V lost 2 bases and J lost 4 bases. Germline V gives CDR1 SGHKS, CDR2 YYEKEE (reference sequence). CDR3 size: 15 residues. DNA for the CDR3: TGTGCCAGCAGCTTCCAAGGGGGCACAGGCACTGAAGCTTTCTTT. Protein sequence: CASSFQGGTGTEAFF.

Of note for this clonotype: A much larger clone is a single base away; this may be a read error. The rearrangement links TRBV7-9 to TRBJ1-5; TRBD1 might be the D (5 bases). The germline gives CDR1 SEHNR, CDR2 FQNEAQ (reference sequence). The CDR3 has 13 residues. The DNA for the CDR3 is TGTGCCAGCGGCTTTCAGGGTAATCAGCCCCAGCATTTT. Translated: CASGFQGNQPQHF.

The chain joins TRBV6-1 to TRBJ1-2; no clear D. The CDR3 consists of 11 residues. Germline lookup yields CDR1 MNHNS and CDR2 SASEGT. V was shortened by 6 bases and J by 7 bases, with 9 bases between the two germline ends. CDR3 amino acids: CASSTFAGYTF. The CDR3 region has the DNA TGTGCCAGCAGCACCTTTGCTGGCTACACCTTC.

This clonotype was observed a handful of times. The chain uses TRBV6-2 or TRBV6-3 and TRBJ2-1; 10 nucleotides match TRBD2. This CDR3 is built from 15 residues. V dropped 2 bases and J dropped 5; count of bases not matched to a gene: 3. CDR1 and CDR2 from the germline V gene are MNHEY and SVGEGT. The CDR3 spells CASSYPSGGNNEQFF. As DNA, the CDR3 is TGTGCCAGCAGTTACCCTAGCGGGGGTAACAATGAGCAGTTCTTC.

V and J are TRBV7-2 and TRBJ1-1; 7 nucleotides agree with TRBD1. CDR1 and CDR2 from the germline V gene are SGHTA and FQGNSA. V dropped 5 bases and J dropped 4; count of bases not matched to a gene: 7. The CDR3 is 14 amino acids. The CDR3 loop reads CASSPEGAGTEAFF. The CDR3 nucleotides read TGTGCCAGCAGCCCCGAGGGGGCAGGCACTGAAGCTTTCTTT.

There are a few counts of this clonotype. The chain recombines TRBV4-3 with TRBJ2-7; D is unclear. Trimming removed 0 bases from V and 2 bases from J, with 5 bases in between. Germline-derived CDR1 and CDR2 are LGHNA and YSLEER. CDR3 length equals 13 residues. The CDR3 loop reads CASSQDVAYEQYF. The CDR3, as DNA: TGCGCCAGCAGCCAAGATGTAGCCTACGAGCAGTACTTC.

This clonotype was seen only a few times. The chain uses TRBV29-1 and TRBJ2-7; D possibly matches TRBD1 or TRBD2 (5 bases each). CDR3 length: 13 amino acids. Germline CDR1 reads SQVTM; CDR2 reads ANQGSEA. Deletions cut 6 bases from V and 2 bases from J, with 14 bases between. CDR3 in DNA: TGCAGCGTCGTGGGACGGGGACCCTACGAGCAGTACTTC. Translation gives CSVVGRGPYEQYF.

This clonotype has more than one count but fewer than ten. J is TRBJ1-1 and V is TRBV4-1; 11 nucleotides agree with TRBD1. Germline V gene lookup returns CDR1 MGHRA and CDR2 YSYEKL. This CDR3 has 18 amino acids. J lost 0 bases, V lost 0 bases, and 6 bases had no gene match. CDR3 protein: CASSQDPWTGGLNTEAFF. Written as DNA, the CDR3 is TGCGCCAGCAGCCAAGATCCCTGGACAGGGGGCCTGAACACTGAAGCTTTCTTT.

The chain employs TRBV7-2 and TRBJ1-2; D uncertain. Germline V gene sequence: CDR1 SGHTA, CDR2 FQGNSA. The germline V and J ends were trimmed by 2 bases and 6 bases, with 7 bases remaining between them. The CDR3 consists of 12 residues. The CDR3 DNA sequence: TGTGCCAGCAGCTTAAGTCAGAATGGCTACACCTTC. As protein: CASSLSQNGYTF.

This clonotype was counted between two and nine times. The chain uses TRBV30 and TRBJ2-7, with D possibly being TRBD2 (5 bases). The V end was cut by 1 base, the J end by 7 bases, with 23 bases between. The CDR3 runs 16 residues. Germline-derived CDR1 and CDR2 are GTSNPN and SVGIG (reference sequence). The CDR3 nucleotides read TGTGCCTGGAGTGCCCCCGAGGGCAGGACCCCTGAAGAGCAGTACTTC. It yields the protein CAWSAPEGRTPEEQYF.